This TCR beta chain came from a study of CD8+ T cells in alopecia areata. The germline V gene encodes CDR1 SQVTM and CDR2 ANQGSEA. V shed 3 bases and J shed 5 bases, with 10 bases lying between them. The CDR3 sequence is 12 residues long. Treatment given: oral pan-JAK inhibitor, 5-10 mg twice daily. Sequencing templates came from extracted RNA that was reverse transcribed into cDNA. Measured with immunoSEQ multiplex PCR; TCRdb has only the in-frame clones, and not every one. The data hold about 300,000 clones, with about 62% observed a single time. The sample holds a few counts of this clone. The TCR sequence derives from a human donor with alopecia areata. The specimen was CD4+ T cells sorted from blood, collected at week 24, from a patient treated with tofacitinib. The chain links TRBV29-1 to TRBJ2-5; D is uncertain. CDR3: CSVDPHGETQYF. CDR3 DNA: TGCAGCGTTGACCCCCATGGGGAGACCCAGTACTTC. The full variable domain, in which reference TRBV29-1 and TRBJ2-5 provide the parts outside the CDR3, is SAVISQKPSRDICQRGTSLTIQCQVDSQVTMMFWYRQQPGQSLTLIATANQGSEATYESGFVIDKFPISRPNLTFSTLTVSNMSPEDSSIYLCSVDPHGETQYFGPGTRLLVL.